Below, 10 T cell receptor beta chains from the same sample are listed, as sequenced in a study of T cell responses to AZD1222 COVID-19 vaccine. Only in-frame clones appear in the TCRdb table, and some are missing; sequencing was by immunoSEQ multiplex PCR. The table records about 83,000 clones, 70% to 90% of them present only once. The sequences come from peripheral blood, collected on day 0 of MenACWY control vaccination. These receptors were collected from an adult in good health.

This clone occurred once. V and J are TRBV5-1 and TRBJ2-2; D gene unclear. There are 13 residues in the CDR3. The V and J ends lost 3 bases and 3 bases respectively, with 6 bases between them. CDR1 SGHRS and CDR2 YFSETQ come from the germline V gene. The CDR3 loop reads CASSSVYTGELFF. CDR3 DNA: TGCGCCAGCAGCTCCGTTTACACCGGGGAGCTGTTTTTT.

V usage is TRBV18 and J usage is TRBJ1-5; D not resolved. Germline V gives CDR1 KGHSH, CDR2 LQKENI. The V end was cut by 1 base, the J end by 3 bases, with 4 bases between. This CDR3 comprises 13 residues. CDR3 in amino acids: CASSPQYNQPQHF. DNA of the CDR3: TGTGCCAGCTCACCACAGTACAATCAGCCCCAGCATTTT.

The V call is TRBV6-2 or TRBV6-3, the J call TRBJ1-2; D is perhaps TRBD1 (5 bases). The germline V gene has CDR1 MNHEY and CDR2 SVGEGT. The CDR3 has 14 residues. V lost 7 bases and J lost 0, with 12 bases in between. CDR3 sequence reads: CASNPQASNYGYTF. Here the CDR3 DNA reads TGTGCCAGCAACCCACAGGCCTCTAACTATGGCTACACCTTC.

DNA for the CDR3: TGTGCCAGCAGCCAAGGGACCTTGGGGCAGGGTGCAACGTCCCAGCATTTT. As protein: CASSQGTLGQGATSQHF. The chain couples TRBV4-2 to TRBJ1-5, with TRBD1 as a possible D gene (5 bases). CDR1 and CDR2 from the germline V gene are LGHNA and YNFKEQ. Trimming shortened V by 1 base and J by 11 bases, and 24 bases separated the two germline ends. This CDR3 comprises 17 residues.

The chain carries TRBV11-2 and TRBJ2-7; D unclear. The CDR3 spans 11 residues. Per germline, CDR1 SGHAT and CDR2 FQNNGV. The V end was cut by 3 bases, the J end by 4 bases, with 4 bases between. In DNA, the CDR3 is TGTGCCAGCAGCTTTTCGTACGAGCAGTACTTC. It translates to CASSFSYEQYF.

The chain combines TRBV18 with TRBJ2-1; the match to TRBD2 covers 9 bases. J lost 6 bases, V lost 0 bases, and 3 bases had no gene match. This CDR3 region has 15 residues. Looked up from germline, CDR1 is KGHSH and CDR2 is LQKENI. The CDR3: CASSPPGLALNEQFF. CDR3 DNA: TGTGCCAGCTCACCACCGGGACTAGCCCTCAATGAGCAGTTCTTC.

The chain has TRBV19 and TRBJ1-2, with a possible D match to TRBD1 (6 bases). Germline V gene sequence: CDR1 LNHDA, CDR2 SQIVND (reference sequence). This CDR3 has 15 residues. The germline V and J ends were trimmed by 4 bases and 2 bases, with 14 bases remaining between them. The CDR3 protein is CASSTPRGTNYGYTF. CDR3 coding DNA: TGTGCCAGTAGTACCCCGAGGGGGACAAACTATGGCTACACCTTC.

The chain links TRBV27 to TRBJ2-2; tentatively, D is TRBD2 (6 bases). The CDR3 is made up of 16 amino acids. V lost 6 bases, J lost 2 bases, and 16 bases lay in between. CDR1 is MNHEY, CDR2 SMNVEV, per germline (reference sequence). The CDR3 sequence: CASSRWQGGNTGELFF. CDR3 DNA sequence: TGTGCCAGCAGCCGGTGGCAGGGAGGCAACACCGGGGAGCTGTTTTTT.

The CDR3 nucleotides are TGTGCCAGCAGCTCCGTTCCAACCAGGATCTATGGCTACACCTTC. This encodes CASSSVPTRIYGYTF. This chain uses TRBV27 with TRBJ1-2, with D hard to call. Per the germline V gene, CDR1 is MNHEY and CDR2 is SMNVEV (reference sequence). The CDR3 extends over 15 amino acids. The V and J ends lost 6 bases and 4 bases respectively, with 18 bases between them.

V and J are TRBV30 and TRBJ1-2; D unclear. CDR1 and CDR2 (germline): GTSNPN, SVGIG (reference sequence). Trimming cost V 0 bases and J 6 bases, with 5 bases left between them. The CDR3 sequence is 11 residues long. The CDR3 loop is CAWSVFHGYTF. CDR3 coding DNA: TGTGCCTGGAGTGTATTCCATGGCTACACCTTC.